These 6 T cell receptor beta chains were all obtained from the same sample, sequenced in a study of T cells after yellow fever vaccination. TCRdb processed the 5' RACE reads anew with MiXCR; each CDR3 protein has one entry. The sample shows some 350,000 distinct CDR3 sequences, 8.7% of them seen only once. The specimen comprised PBMCs, sampled on the day of the first yellow fever vaccination. All receptors derive from a man aged 18 to 29 who received the YFV17D yellow fever vaccine.

Only a few counts were recorded for this clonotype. The rearrangement joins TRBV6-1 to TRBJ1-2; D is undetermined. Germline assignment: CDR1 MNHNS and CDR2 SASEGT. The V end lost 4 bases, the J end lost 4 bases, and 7 bases lay between the germline ends. The CDR3 totals 12 residues. DNA of the CDR3: TGTGCCAGCAGTGCGGCGGTCTATGGCTACACCTTC. Translating it yields CASSAAVYGYTF.

This chain connects TRBV7-3 to TRBJ2-3; 13 nucleotides match TRBD2. The CDR3 consists of 17 residues. Germline CDR1 reads SGHTA; CDR2 reads FQGTGA. Trimming took 5 bases from V and 2 from J; bases not matched to a gene: 7. CDR3 region: CASSRTSGGLYTDTQYF. CDR3 nucleotide sequence: TGTGCCAGCAGCCGGACTAGCGGGGGTCTCTACACAGATACGCAGTATTTT.

This clonotype was seen ten or more times. This chain links TRBV12-3 or TRBV12-4 with TRBJ1-1, with unresolved D. The V end was cut by 3 bases, the J end by 3 bases, with 8 bases between. The CDR3 spans 13 residues. For the CDR3, the DNA is TGTGCCAGCAGTTTGATGGAGGACACTGAAGCTTTCTTT. It encodes CASSLMEDTEAFF.

This clonotype was recorded a few times. The chain couples TRBV7-2 to TRBJ2-5; a weak D match, TRBD2 (6 bases). Trimming took 1 base from V and 7 from J, leaving 16 bases between them. This CDR3 region has 15 residues. CDR1 is SGHTA and CDR2 is FQGNSA in the germline V gene. CDR3 DNA sequence: TGTGCCAGCAGCTTAGAGACGGGGGTCCGGGGGACCCAGTACTTC. Translating it yields CASSLETGVRGTQYF.

V is TRBV6-2 or TRBV6-3 and J is TRBJ2-5; tentative D call: TRBD1 (6 bases). Between the trimmed V and J ends, which lost 4 bases and 4 bases, there was a span of 19 bases. Per germline, CDR1 MNHEY and CDR2 SVGEGT. This CDR3 region has 16 residues. The CDR3 coding sequence is TGTGCCAGCAGTTCGACGCCACAGGGAACGGTAGAGACCCAGTACTTC. This gives the protein CASSSTPQGTVETQYF.

The chain uses TRBV6-6 and TRBJ1-5; D is ambiguous. The length of the CDR3 is 11 residues. The germline V gene encodes CDR1 MNHNY and CDR2 SVGAGI (reference sequence). The V end was cut by 6 bases, the J end by 8 bases, with 8 bases between. For the CDR3, the DNA is TGTGCCAGCAGCAATCAGGAGCCCCAGCATTTT. Residues: CASSNQEPQHF.